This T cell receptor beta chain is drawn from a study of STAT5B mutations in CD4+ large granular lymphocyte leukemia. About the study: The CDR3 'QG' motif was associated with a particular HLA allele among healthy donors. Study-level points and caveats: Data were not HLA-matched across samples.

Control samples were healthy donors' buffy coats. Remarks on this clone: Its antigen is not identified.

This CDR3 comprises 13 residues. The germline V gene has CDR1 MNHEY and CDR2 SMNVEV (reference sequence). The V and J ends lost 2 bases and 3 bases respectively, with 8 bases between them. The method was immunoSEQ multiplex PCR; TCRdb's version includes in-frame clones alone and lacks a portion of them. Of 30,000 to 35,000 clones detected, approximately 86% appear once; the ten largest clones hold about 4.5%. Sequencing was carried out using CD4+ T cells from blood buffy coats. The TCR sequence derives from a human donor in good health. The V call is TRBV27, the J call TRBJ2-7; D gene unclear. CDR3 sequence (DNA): TGTGCCAGCAGTTTAAAAGGGTACTACGAGCAGTACTTC. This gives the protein CASSLKGYYEQYF.